This T cell receptor (beta chain) was sequenced for a study of T cell changes during pregnancy in multiple sclerosis. A single count supports this clone. Data came from immunoSEQ multiplex PCR; TCRdb stores just in-frame clones and leaves some out. The sample shows more than 95,000 clones, approximately 94% of them seen only once. Material: peripheral blood, obtained after pregnancy. This clonotype was obtained from a female donor with multiple sclerosis, enrolled in a pregnancy study.

The CDR3 DNA sequence: TGTGCCAGCAGCTTGAAGCGGGAGGCCCCTACTTACGAGCAGTACTTC. This encodes CASSLKREAPTYEQYF. This chain connects TRBV5-4 to TRBJ2-7; 9 nucleotides match TRBD2. This CDR3 spans 16 amino acids. Germline V gene data show CDR1 as SGHNT and CDR2 as YYREEE (reference sequence). Germline trimming cut 1 base from V and 4 bases from J; bases unmatched to any gene: 9.